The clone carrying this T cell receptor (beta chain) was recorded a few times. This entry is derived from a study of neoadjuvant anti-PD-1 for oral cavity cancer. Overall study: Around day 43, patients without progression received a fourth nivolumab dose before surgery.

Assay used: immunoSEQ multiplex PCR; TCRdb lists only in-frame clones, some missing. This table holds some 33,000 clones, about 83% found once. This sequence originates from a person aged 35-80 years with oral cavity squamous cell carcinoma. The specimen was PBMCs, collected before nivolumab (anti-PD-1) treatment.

The CDR3 DNA is TGTGCCAGCAGTTTCTCGGGTATGGGCAATCAGCCCCAGCATTTT. Translation gives CASSFSGMGNQPQHF. V is TRBV27 and J is TRBJ1-5; no firm D call. The germline V gene has CDR1 MNHEY and CDR2 SMNVEV (reference sequence). The CDR3 totals 15 residues. V dropped 3 bases and J dropped 2 bases, with 11 bases sitting between them.